The T cell receptor (beta chain) described here comes from a study of technical replicates of blood from several donors. TCRdb keeps only in-frame clones here, not all; method: immunoSEQ multiplex PCR. The sample gives some 77,000 clones, 93% of which show up once; 0.37% is in the top ten. This CDR3 has 15 amino acids. V trimming: 5 bases; J trimming: 3 bases; junction bases outside the gene matches: 10. The germline V gene encodes CDR1 SGHNT and CDR2 YENEEA. The sample consisted of T cells isolated from PBMCs. This clonotype originated in a human donor in good health. The V call is TRBV11-3, the J call TRBJ2-7; 7 bases fit TRBD1. The CDR3 here is CASSRRPGQIYEQYF. The CDR3 bases are TGTGCCAGCAGCCGCCGACCGGGACAGATCTACGAGCAGTACTTC.